The next 30 T cell receptor beta chains were all read from a single sample in a study of high-grade serous ovarian cancer treatment subgroups. Method: immunoSEQ multiplex PCR; TCRdb's copy keeps in-frame clones and lacks some. The repertoire has thousands of clones, roughly four fifths of them found once; the top ten carry 4.9%. Tumor samples were obtained before definitive surgery or chemotherapy. The source material was tumor tissue. Receptors originate from a human donor with high-grade serous ovarian cancer.

J is TRBJ1-5 and V is TRBV19; D call uncertain. Trimming took off 3 bases at V and 4 bases at J, with 4 bases between the two ends. The V gene's germline CDR1 is LNHDA and CDR2 SQIVND (reference sequence). The CDR3 has 12 residues. The CDR3 region is CASSIQNQPQHF. In DNA, the CDR3 is TGTGCCAGTAGTATTCAGAATCAGCCCCAGCATTTT.

The rearrangement uses TRBV7-2 and TRBJ1-1; TRBD1 matches 8 bases. V was clipped by 1 base and J by 7 bases; unmatched bases: 8. There are 15 residues in the CDR3. Germline CDR1 is SGHTA and CDR2 is FQGNSA. DNA of the CDR3: TGTGCCAGCAGCTTAGGATCAGGGGGCCTGTTTGAAGCTTTCTTT. Protein sequence: CASSLGSGGLFEAFF.

The V call is TRBV9, the J call TRBJ1-1; the match to TRBD1 covers 10 bases. There are 15 residues in the CDR3. V gave up 3 bases and J gave up 8 bases; unmatched junction bases: 10. Germline loops: CDR1 SGDLS, CDR2 YYNGEE. The CDR3 reads CASSARPGTGAEAFF. As DNA, the CDR3 is TGTGCCAGCAGCGCCCGTCCCGGGACAGGGGCCGAAGCTTTCTTT.

The genes are TRBV5-4 and TRBJ2-7; TRBD2 aligns across 11 bases. The V gene's germline CDR1 is SGHNT and CDR2 YYREEE (reference sequence). J gave up 4 bases and V 1 base, and 10 bases lay outside the gene matches. The CDR3 covers 17 residues. DNA for the CDR3: TGTGCCAGCAGCTTGACTAGCGGGGGTAGCCCTAGATACGAGCAGTACTTC. Its translation is CASSLTSGGSPRYEQYF.

The chain joins TRBV5-1 to TRBJ2-5, with TRBD2 matching 9 bases. V shed 4 bases, J shed 5 bases, and the junction held 9 bases outside the gene matches. There are 15 residues in the CDR3. In germline, CDR1 is SGHRS, CDR2 YFSETQ. The CDR3 protein is CASSREGTSYETQYF. CDR3 nucleotide sequence: TGCGCCAGCAGCAGGGAGGGGACTAGCTATGAGACCCAGTACTTC.

The chain has TRBV4-3 and TRBJ2-3; D gene ambiguous. The germline V and J ends were trimmed by 0 bases and 3 bases, with 4 bases remaining between them. This CDR3 is built from 13 residues. From germline, CDR1 is LGHNA and CDR2 YSLEER. CDR3 protein: CASSQDPTDTQYF. The CDR3 region has the DNA TGCGCCAGCAGCCAAGACCCAACAGATACGCAGTATTTT.

The sample holds one count of this clone. The gene calls are TRBV18 and TRBJ1-2; D is unclear. CDR1 and CDR2 from the germline V gene are KGHSH and LQKENI. The CDR3 is 17 residues long. Trimming pared 2 bases from V and 4 bases from J, leaving 20 bases between. The CDR3 loop is CASSPSRGPTETYGYTF. DNA for the CDR3: TGTGCCAGCTCACCAAGTAGAGGCCCCACCGAGACCTATGGCTACACCTTC.

The CDR3 coding sequence is TGTGCCTGGAGGGAGAACTATGGCTACACCTTC. Translating gives CAWRENYGYTF. V and J are TRBV30 and TRBJ1-2; D remains ambiguous. The V gene's germline CDR1 is GTSNPN and CDR2 SVGIG (reference sequence). V was cut by 3 bases and J by 2 bases, with 4 bases left in between. The CDR3 is made up of 11 amino acids.

This chain joins TRBV6-1 and TRBJ1-1; D remains unclear. Between the trimmed V and J ends, which lost 1 base and 8 bases, there was a span of 8 bases. CDR3 size: 12 residues. The germline gives CDR1 MNHNS, CDR2 SASEGT. As DNA, the CDR3 is TGTGCCAGCAGTGAAGGCTTTGTCGAAGCTTTCTTT. It is translated as CASSEGFVEAFF.

J is TRBJ2-1 and V is TRBV25-1, with D perhaps being TRBD1 or TRBD2 (6 bases each). The CDR3 runs 13 residues. Trimming left V 1 base short and J 10 bases short, with 11 bases between. Per the germline V gene, CDR1 is MGHDK and CDR2 is SYGVNS. In DNA, the CDR3 is TGTGCCAGCAGTGAATCTGGGGGGACAGAGCAGTTCTTC. Protein: CASSESGGTEQFF.

The genes are TRBV18 and TRBJ2-2; D not resolved. In germline, CDR1 is KGHSH, CDR2 LQKENI. The ends were cut back, 4 bases at V and 3 bases at J, with 12 bases in the middle. CDR3 length: 15 amino acids. As DNA, the CDR3 is TGTGCCAGCTCACGGTCGTCTAGTGACACCGGGGAGCTGTTTTTT. Its protein is CASSRSSSDTGELFF.

The CDR3 DNA sequence: TGTGCCAGCAGCTCCGAGGGAACCGGGGAGCTGTTTTTT. It translates to CASSSEGTGELFF. The chain couples TRBV7-8 to TRBJ2-2, with D possibly matching TRBD2 (5 bases). Germline assignment: CDR1 SGHVS and CDR2 FQNEAQ. The CDR3 length is 13 residues. Trimming left V 4 bases short and J 5 bases short, with 8 bases between.

The chain uses TRBV14 and TRBJ2-1, with D perhaps being TRBD1 or TRBD2 (5 bases each). CDR3 length: 12 residues. V lost 1 base and J lost 11, with 9 bases in between. Germline values: CDR1 SGHDN, CDR2 FVKESK. CDR3 residues: CASSQVPGQQFF. CDR3 bases: TGTGCCAGCAGCCAAGTCCCGGGACAGCAGTTCTTC.

V and J are TRBV2 and TRBJ2-5; D not certain. Germline V CDR1 and CDR2: SNHLY, FYNNEI. The CDR3 totals 14 residues. The V end was cut by 6 bases, the J end by 3 bases, with 14 bases between. CDR3: CASRADRIKETQYF. CDR3 nucleotide sequence: TGTGCCAGCAGGGCGGACCGGATCAAAGAGACCCAGTACTTC.

The V call is TRBV19, the J call TRBJ2-5; 8 nucleotides match TRBD2. The ends lost 4 bases at V and 5 bases at J; junction bases unmatched: 6. The CDR3 spans 14 residues. Germline V lookup: CDR1 LNHDA, CDR2 SQIVND (reference sequence). CDR3 nucleotide sequence: TGTGCCAGTAGTACCGGGGGGGCGTCTGAGACCCAGTACTTC. This translates into CASSTGGASETQYF. The whole variable domain, remainder taken from reference TRBV19 and TRBJ2-5, is DGGITQSPKYLFRKEGQNVTLSCEQNLNHDAMYWYRQDPGQGLRLIYYSQIVNDFQKGDIAEGYSVSREKKESFPLTVTSAQKNPTAFYLCASSTGGASETQYFGPGTRLLVL.

The chain couples TRBV4-3 to TRBJ2-7; no clear D. The V end lost 4 bases, the J end lost 2 bases, and 9 bases lay between the germline ends. Germline values: CDR1 LGHNA, CDR2 YSLEER. The CDR3 consists of 13 residues. The CDR3 loop reads CASSLGMTYEQYF. The CDR3 DNA reads TGCGCCAGCAGCCTAGGAATGACCTACGAGCAGTACTTC.

The sample holds a few counts of this clone. The chain combines TRBV2 with TRBJ2-7; 8 bases fit TRBD1. The CDR3 is 15 amino acids. Germline CDR1 is SNHLY and CDR2 is FYNNEI. Germline trimming cut 6 bases from V and 0 bases from J; bases unmatched to any gene: 7. The CDR3 here is CASSVVGTGSYEQYF. The CDR3 DNA reads as TGTGCCAGCAGCGTGGTCGGGACAGGCTCCTACGAGCAGTACTTC.

Only a few counts were recorded for this clone. The chain uses TRBV9 and TRBJ1-2, with D perhaps TRBD1 (6 bases). The CDR3 runs to 13 residues. Germline V gives CDR1 SGDLS, CDR2 YYNGEE. V gave up 3 bases and J gave up 5 bases, with 11 bases separating them. The CDR3 bases are TGTGCCAGCAGCGAGGACAGCGAATATGGCTACACCTTC. Protein: CASSEDSEYGYTF.

The chain couples TRBV7-9 to TRBJ1-3; 8 nucleotides agree with TRBD1. The CDR3 spans 16 residues. Germline CDR1 and CDR2: SEHNR and FQNEAQ (reference sequence). Trimming at V came to 2 bases and at J to 2 bases, leaving 5 bases not matched to a gene. The CDR3 DNA sequence: TGTGCCAGCAGCTTAATTACAGGGGGTACTGGAAACACCATATATTTT. The encoded protein is CASSLITGGTGNTIYF. Full variable domain (rest looked up from reference TRBV7-9 and TRBJ1-3): DTGVSQNPRHKITKRGQNVTFRCDPISEHNRLYWYRQTLGQGPEFLTYFQNEAQLEKSRLLSDRFSAERPKGSFSTLEIQRTEQGDSAMYLCASSLITGGTGNTIYFGEGSWLTVV.

V gene TRBV7-2 combines with J gene TRBJ2-2; 10 positions agree with TRBD1. The length of the CDR3 is 14 residues. The germline gives CDR1 SGHTA, CDR2 FQGNSA. V lost 4 bases, J lost 7 bases, and 3 bases stayed unmatched. The CDR3 protein is CASSWDRGVGELFF. As DNA, the CDR3 is TGTGCCAGCAGCTGGGACAGGGGTGTCGGGGAGCTGTTTTTT.

This clone was seen only once. V is TRBV5-1 and J is TRBJ2-5; 7 nucleotides match TRBD1. This CDR3 has 16 amino acids. Germline V gene data show CDR1 as SGHRS and CDR2 as YFSETQ. Trimming at V came to 0 bases and at J to 2 bases, leaving 7 bases not matched to a gene. The CDR3 DNA follows: TGCGCCAGCAGCTTGGCAGGGGCAGGGGGTCAAGAGACCCAGTACTTC. It is translated as CASSLAGAGGQETQYF.

The CDR3 sequence: CASSFAADTQYF. DNA for the CDR3: TGTGCCAGCAGCTTCGCGGCAGATACGCAGTATTTT. J is TRBJ2-3 and V is TRBV7-9; D not certain. The germline V gene encodes CDR1 SEHNR and CDR2 FQNEAQ (reference sequence). The V gene lost 3 bases and the J gene lost 4 bases, with 5 bases spanning the gap. The CDR3 totals 12 residues.

The chain combines TRBV9 with TRBJ1-5; D unresolved. The V gene's germline CDR1 is SGDLS and CDR2 YYNGEE. CDR3 length equals 15 residues. Between the trimmed V and J ends, which lost 0 bases and 3 bases, there was a span of 10 bases. The CDR3 is CASSVDPAVNQPQHF. CDR3 coding DNA: TGTGCCAGCAGCGTAGACCCGGCGGTCAATCAGCCCCAGCATTTT.

The V call is TRBV7-9, the J call TRBJ2-1; 14 bases map to TRBD2. This CDR3 is 17 amino acids long. Germline CDR1 SEHNR, CDR2 FQNEAQ (reference sequence). Trimming cost V 7 bases and J 4 bases; bases outside gene matches: 9. The CDR3 loop reads CASTLPRTSGGYNEQFF. The CDR3 DNA reads TGTGCCAGCACTTTACCACGGACTAGCGGGGGGTACAATGAGCAGTTCTTC.

J is TRBJ2-5 and V is TRBV9, with D perhaps TRBD1 or TRBD2 (5 bases each). Trimming cost V 2 bases and J 1 base, with 9 bases left between them. The length of the CDR3 is 14 residues. Germline CDR1 SGDLS, CDR2 YYNGEE. The CDR3 region has the DNA TGTGCCAGCAGCGTGGGACGGTTCCAAGAGACCCAGTACTTC. Encoded protein: CASSVGRFQETQYF.

The chain uses TRBV7-2 and TRBJ2-3; 9 bases fit TRBD1. Germline trimming cut 5 bases from V and 5 bases from J; bases unmatched to any gene: 8. This CDR3 contains 15 residues. Germline CDR1 reads SGHTA; CDR2 reads FQGNSA. CDR3 DNA sequence: TGTGCCAGCAGCGCACAGGGGGCTTCGGTAGATACGCAGTATTTT. It encodes CASSAQGASVDTQYF.

In this sample, this clone turned up once. The chain recombines TRBV4-1 with TRBJ1-1; 10 bases agree with TRBD1. Germline assignment: CDR1 MGHRA and CDR2 YSYEKL. The junction had 17 bases not matched to a gene; V was cut back by 3 bases and J by 10 bases. The CDR3 has 17 amino acids. CDR3 nucleotides: TGCGCCAGCAGCCAGGCCTTTGGGACAGGGGCCCTCTTAGTAGCTTTCTTT. This codes for CASSQAFGTGALLVAFF.

The J gene is TRBJ1-6, the V gene TRBV11-2; D remains unclear. Germline CDR1 SGHAT, CDR2 FQNNGV. V lost 2 bases, J lost 13 bases, and 18 bases lay in between. The CDR3 totals 15 residues. CDR3 in amino acids: CASSLLAGVDSPLHF. CDR3 DNA sequence: TGTGCCAGCAGCTTATTAGCCGGGGTAGACTCCCCCCTCCACTTT.

The genes are TRBV2 and TRBJ2-5, with 9 positions matching TRBD1. This CDR3 spans 15 amino acids. The germline gives CDR1 SNHLY, CDR2 FYNNEI. The junction had 11 bases not matched to a gene; V was cut back by 6 bases and J by 6 bases. DNA for the CDR3: TGTGCCAGCAGCGTACCCGGGACAGGGCAACAGACCCAGTACTTC. This translates into CASSVPGTGQQTQYF.

This rearrangement joins TRBV27 to TRBJ2-7; 13 nucleotides line up with TRBD2. Germline values: CDR1 MNHEY, CDR2 SMNVEV (reference sequence). The CDR3 consists of 18 residues. Trimming at V came to 4 bases and at J to 0 bases, leaving 9 bases not matched to a gene. CDR3 DNA: TGTGCCAGCAGTTCTAGGACTAGCGGGGGTCGGCCCTCCTACGAGCAGTACTTC. Amino acid sequence: CASSSRTSGGRPSYEQYF.